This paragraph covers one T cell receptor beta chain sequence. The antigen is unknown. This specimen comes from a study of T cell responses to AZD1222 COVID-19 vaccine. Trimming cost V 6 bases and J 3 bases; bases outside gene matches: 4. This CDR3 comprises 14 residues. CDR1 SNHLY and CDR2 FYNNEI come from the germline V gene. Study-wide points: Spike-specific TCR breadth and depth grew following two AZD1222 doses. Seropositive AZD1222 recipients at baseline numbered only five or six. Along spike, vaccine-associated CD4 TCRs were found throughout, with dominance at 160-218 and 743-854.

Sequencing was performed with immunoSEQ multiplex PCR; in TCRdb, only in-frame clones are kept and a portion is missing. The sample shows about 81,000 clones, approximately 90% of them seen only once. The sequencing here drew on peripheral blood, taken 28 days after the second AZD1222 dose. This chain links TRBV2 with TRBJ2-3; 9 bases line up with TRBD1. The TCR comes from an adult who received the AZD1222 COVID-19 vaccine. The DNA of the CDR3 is TGTGCCAGCAGGGTGGACAGGGGTACAGATACGCAGTATTTT. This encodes CASRVDRGTDTQYF.